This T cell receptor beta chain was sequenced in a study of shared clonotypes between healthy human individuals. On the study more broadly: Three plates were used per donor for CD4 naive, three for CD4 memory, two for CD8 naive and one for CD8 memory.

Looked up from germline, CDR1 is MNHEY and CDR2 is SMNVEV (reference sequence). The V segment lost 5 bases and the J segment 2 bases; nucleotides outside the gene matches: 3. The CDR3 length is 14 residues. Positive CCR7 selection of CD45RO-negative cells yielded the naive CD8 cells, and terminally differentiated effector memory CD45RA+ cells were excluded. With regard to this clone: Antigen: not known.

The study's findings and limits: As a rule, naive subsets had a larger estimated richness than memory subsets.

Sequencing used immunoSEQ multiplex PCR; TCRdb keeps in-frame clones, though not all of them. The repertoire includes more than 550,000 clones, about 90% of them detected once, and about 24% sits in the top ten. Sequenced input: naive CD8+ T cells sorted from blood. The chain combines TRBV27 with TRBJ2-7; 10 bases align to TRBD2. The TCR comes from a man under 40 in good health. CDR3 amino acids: CASSTSGTTYEQYF. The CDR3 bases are TGTGCCAGCAGTACTAGCGGGACCACCTACGAGCAGTACTTC.